This TCR beta chain was obtained from a study of OX40 agonist ivuxolimab in advanced cancers. About the research overall: The dose of intravenous ivuxolimab that patients received every 2 weeks ranged from 0.01 to 10 mg/kg.

Only in-frame clones appear in the TCRdb table, and some are missing; sequencing was by immunoSEQ multiplex PCR. The sample yields around 68,000 clones, roughly nine tenths seen once. Trimming removed 6 bases at V and 10 bases at J, with 25 bases between. The CDR3 contains 17 residues. This clone showed up just once. The source is an adult with an advanced solid tumor such as melanoma, head and neck, liver or kidney cancer. Sequencing was performed on CD4+ or CD8+ T cells sorted from blood, taken in a trial of the OX40 agonist ivuxolimab. The chain links TRBV23-1 to TRBJ1-6; D may be TRBD1 (5 bases). TRBV23-1 is marked as an open reading frame, function uncertain. CDR3 sequence reads: CASRQPLGTGWGSPLHF. In DNA form, the CDR3 reads TGCGCCAGCAGACAACCCCTTGGGACTGGCTGGGGGTCACCCCTCCACTTT.